This T cell receptor beta chain was identified in a study of blood T cell repertoires in COVID-19. The wider study: Collection of acute and convalescent COVID-19 samples took place in the United States, Italy and Spain. From T cells, B-cell-depleted T cells, or PBMCs came the material, which was cDNA or gDNA.

The J segment lost 7 bases and the V segment lost 7 bases, leaving 11 bases of the junction unmatched. The CDR3 totals 15 residues. CDR1 SGHTA and CDR2 FQGNSA come from the germline V gene. Original processing methods: How many nucleated cells were present was estimated from reference gene primer amplification. The assay was immunoSEQ multiplex PCR, and TCRdb's table has in-frame clones only and misses some. V and J calls and clone size are given by that table; D and trimming were obtained from the DNA. This sample has roughly 150,000 clones, with roughly 74% found just once. This receptor was taken from a woman of 80 years or more with acute or convalescent COVID-19. The V gene is TRBV7-2, the J gene TRBJ2-2, with 8 bases that match TRBD2. Material for sequencing was peripheral blood. CDR3 sequence reads: CASTLQRGMGGELFF. DNA of the CDR3: TGTGCCAGCACCCTCCAGCGGGGGATGGGCGGGGAGCTGTTTTTT.